This TCR beta chain was found in a study of blood T cell repertoires in COVID-19. As for the study in general: From the United States, Italy and Spain came samples of acute and convalescent COVID-19. Nucleic acid was either cDNA or gDNA, and it came from T cells, B-cell-depleted T cells, or PBMCs.

In the original analysis: Estimation of nucleated cell counts was performed using reference gene primer amplification. Measured with immunoSEQ multiplex PCR; TCRdb has only the in-frame clones, and not every one. V and J calls and clone size are copied from that table; D and trimming were computed from the DNA. The sample has roughly 200,000 clones, 81% seen once. Those enrolled in Seattle joined during active infection and were followed longitudinally afterward. V dropped 0 bases and J dropped 9; count of bases not matched to a gene: 14. The germline V gene has CDR1 PRHDT and CDR2 FYEKMQ (reference sequence). The CDR3 covers 17 residues.

The chain combines TRBV13 with TRBJ2-1; 7 positions match TRBD2. Sequenced material: peripheral blood. The clonotype comes from a woman between 40 and 55 years old with COVID-19, enrolled during active disease. The CDR3 here is CASSLGRWLAEEGEQFF. The CDR3 DNA reads as TGTGCCAGCAGCTTAGGCCGCTGGCTAGCGGAGGAGGGTGAGCAGTTCTTC.